This TCR beta chain was identified during a study of T cells after yellow fever vaccination. Whole-study findings and limits: Relatively few clonotypes were ones that appeared in both CD4 and CD8 compartments. Once the booster was given, most primary-vaccination clones reappeared, at over 95% for CD4 and around 90% for CD8. In FACS-sorted repertoires, abundant clonotypes from the bulk population could appear as contaminants.

Germline CDR1 and CDR2: SQVTM and ANQGSEA. The ends were cut back, 3 bases at V and 9 bases at J, with 15 bases in the middle. The CDR3 is 13 residues long. TCR cDNA was made by 5'RACE template switching, adding a universal primer site and UMIs. TCRdb re-called the 5' RACE reads with MiXCR, one entry per CDR3 protein. In the table there are 450,000 to 650,000 distinct CDR3 sequences, around a fifth of which are singletons. On this clonotype: Its target is unknown.

The clonotype was recovered from a man between 18 and 29 years old who received the YFV17D yellow fever vaccine. This specimen consisted of PBMCs, obtained 21 days after the first yellow fever vaccination. The chain recombines TRBV29-1 with TRBJ2-1; D possibly corresponds to TRBD2 (6 bases). The CDR3 protein is CSVERDLGVEQFF. The CDR3 coding sequence is TGCAGCGTTGAGAGGGACTTAGGGGTTGAGCAGTTCTTC.